This T cell receptor beta chain was documented in a study of blood T cell repertoires in COVID-19. Whole-study context: Sites across the United States, Italy and Spain contributed samples from acute and convalescent COVID-19. In each case, the material was cDNA or gDNA derived from T cells, B-cell-depleted T cells, or PBMCs.

Original methodology: Estimated nucleated cell counts came from reference gene primer amplification. Only in-frame clones appear in the TCRdb table, and some are missing; sequencing was by immunoSEQ multiplex PCR. The DNA was the basis for D and trimming; V, J and clone size are from that table. In the table there are over 200,000 clones, around 86% of which are singletons. CDR3 length: 12 residues. Germline V gives CDR1 SGHTA, CDR2 FQGTGA. V lost 6 bases and J 1 base, leaving 5 bases between the germline ends. The sequence derives from a woman aged 25-40 years who had recovered from COVID-19. Sequencing was carried out using peripheral blood. The rearrangement links TRBV7-3 to TRBJ2-3; D unclear. CDR3 nucleotides: TGTGCCAGCAGTCCCGGCACAGATACGCAGTATTTT. Translation: CASSPGTDTQYF.